This T cell receptor (beta chain) was obtained from a study of early T cells in non-severe SARS-CoV-2 infection. This clonotype was found many times. Individual cDNA molecules each received unique molecular identifiers attached to them. From the 5' RACE reads, TCRdb called clonotypes with MiXCR, one entry per CDR3 protein. The table includes 20,000 to 25,000 distinct CDR3 sequences, around 4.3% detected once. This CDR3 spans 15 amino acids. With 2 bases clipped from V and 0 bases from J, the junction kept 1 base outside the gene matches. Germline V CDR1 and CDR2: SGHRS, YFSETQ. The TCR originated in an adult who was a healthcare worker with PCR-confirmed SARS-CoV-2 infection or an uninfected control (not recorded which). Material for sequencing was whole blood. V and J are TRBV5-1 and TRBJ2-2; TRBD1 aligns across 7 bases. CDR3 region: CASSFGTANTGELFF. CDR3 bases: TGCGCCAGCAGCTTCGGGACAGCGAACACCGGGGAGCTGTTTTTT.